These T cell receptor beta chains were read from a single sample in a study of CD8+ T cells in alopecia areata. Sequenced by immunoSEQ multiplex PCR; TCRdb stores in-frame clones only, minus some. The sample has roughly 170,000 clones; over 50% are singletons. The material was CD4+ T cells sorted from blood, obtained at week 0. The source of these receptors is a human donor with alopecia areata. Each CDR3 is given with its conserved first and last residue. A D gene is named only where the DNA matches it firmly.

-	TRBV5-1	TRBJ1-3	CASSLGDTSSGNTIYF
-	TRBV4-2	TRBJ1-2	CASSQGGSNYGYTF
TRBD2	TRBV7-2	TRBJ2-3	CASSLATSVRTQYF
-	TRBV2	TRBJ1-5	CASSWPENQPQHF
-	TRBV7-9	TRBJ1-1	CASTLRPQGTEAFF
TRBD1	TRBV2	TRBJ1-2	CASRGTGGYGYTF
-	TRBV30	TRBJ1-5	CAWSGSPYQPQHF
-	TRBV30	TRBJ1-1	CAWMRQTNTEAFF
-	TRBV14	TRBJ2-5	CASSQAGRLQETQYF
TRBD1	TRBV9	TRBJ1-2	CASSVAAGGTYGYTF
TRBD1	TRBV6-5	TRBJ1-2	CASSWDGQGRGGYTF
-	TRBV7-6	TRBJ2-1	CASSLVGYNEQFF
-	TRBV6-4	TRBJ1-2	CASSDYGGRGYTF
-	TRBV7-2	TRBJ2-1	CASSLLRINEQFF
-	TRBV10-3	TRBJ1-5	CAISGGDSNQPQHF
TRBD1	TRBV7-2	TRBJ1-6	CASSLGQTNSPLHF
TRBD1	TRBV5-1	TRBJ1-2	CASSLDRGNYGYTF
TRBD1	TRBV6-1	TRBJ1-5	CASSAKGDRGLQPQHF
-	TRBV30	TRBJ2-3	CAWSSGQDTQYF
TRBD1	TRBV4-1	TRBJ2-2	CASSQVGGITGELFF
-	TRBV5-6	TRBJ2-5	CASRGQTQETQYF
-	TRBV30	TRBJ2-2	CAWTRGAAGELFF